The T cell receptor beta chain described here comes from a study of T-cell memory formation after mild COVID-19. Study context: TCR clusters mostly belonged to single donors. Findings of the study overall: Pre-infection memory held some responding clones, suggesting pre-existing cross-reactive T cells responded. Among CD4+ contracting clones, most were CM and EM, and CD8+ ones EMRA. Day 15 to 85 contractors were CD4/CD8 balanced; later expanders leaned CD4+.

One entry per CDR3 protein, called by TCRdb with MiXCR from the 5' RACE reads. The data contain some 190,000 distinct CDR3 sequences, approximately 20% of them seen just once; the ten biggest clones take up about 2.4%. In regard to this clonotype: Antigen: not known.

In germline, CDR1 is SGHRS, CDR2 YFSETQ. Trimming cost V 1 base and J 0 bases, with 11 bases left between them. CDR3 length equals 15 residues. The clonotype was recovered from an adult woman who had mild COVID-19 (a few samples of this study predate the infection). Cell type and time point are not known. The sample was PBMCs or a T cell subset sorted from them (not recorded which). The chain uses TRBV5-1 and TRBJ2-7; a weak D match, TRBD1 (6 bases). CDR3 nucleotides: TGCGCCAGCAGCTTGTCGGGCAGGGGCTCCTACGAGCAGTACTTC. Its translation: CASSLSGRGSYEQYF.